This is a list of T cell receptor beta chains from one sample in a study of cytomegalovirus exposure and HLA in healthy donors. Profiled with immunoSEQ multiplex PCR; TCRdb holds only in-frame clones, not every one. The sample contains 160,000 or so clones, around 81% of which appear only once. The sample consisted of PBMCs. The receptors here all came from a man aged 30 to 45 in good health and CMV-seropositive. Each CDR3 is given with its conserved first and last residue. D genes are given only for firm matches. Clone size is not always given. Where it is, it says once, few, many or a class for expanded clones.

j_call: TRBJ2-1; clone_size: few; d_call: TRBD2; v_call: TRBV6-5; cdr3_aa: CASSFASGGYNEQFF; cdr3_nt: TGTGCCAGCAGTTTCGCTAGCGGGGGGTACAATGAGCAGTTCTTC
j_call: TRBJ2-3; clone_size: .; d_call: TRBD2; v_call: TRBV11-2; cdr3_aa: CANDRGGTDTQYF; cdr3_nt: TGTGCCAACGACCGGGGGGGGACAGATACGCAGTATTTT
j_call: TRBJ2-5; clone_size: .; d_call: .; v_call: TRBV4-1; cdr3_aa: CASSQEGGQETQYF; cdr3_nt: TGCGCCAGCAGCCAAGAAGGGGGCCAAGAGACCCAGTACTTC
j_call: TRBJ2-2; clone_size: .; d_call: .; v_call: TRBV4-3; cdr3_aa: CASSQDSAREKLFF; cdr3_nt: TGCGCCAGCAGCCAAGATTCGGCAAGGGAGAAGCTGTTTTTT
j_call: TRBJ2-1; clone_size: .; d_call: .; v_call: TRBV25-1; cdr3_aa: CASSEDGLNEQFF; cdr3_nt: TGTGCCAGCAGTGAGGACGGACTGAATGAGCAGTTCTTC
j_call: TRBJ1-4; clone_size: few; d_call: .; v_call: TRBV18; cdr3_aa: CASSLNSRSSEKLFF; cdr3_nt: TGTGCCAGCTCACTCAATTCACGGTCAAGCGAAAAACTGTTTTTT
j_call: TRBJ2-7; clone_size: once; d_call: TRBD1; v_call: TRBV27; cdr3_aa: CASSPGTGVRHEQYF; cdr3_nt: TGTGCCAGCAGTCCCGGGACAGGGGTCAGGCACGAGCAGTACTTC
j_call: TRBJ1-1; clone_size: once; d_call: TRBD1; v_call: TRBV7-3; cdr3_aa: CASSFSGQGATEAFF; cdr3_nt: TGTGCCAGCAGCTTTTCGGGACAGGGGGCCACTGAAGCTTTCTTT
j_call: TRBJ2-6; clone_size: .; d_call: .; v_call: TRBV12-5; cdr3_aa: CASGLANRGVIRRDSGANVLTF; cdr3_nt: TGTGCTAGTGGTTTGGCCAATAGGGGAGTTATCAGGAGGGACTCTGGGGCCAACGTCCTGACTTTC
j_call: TRBJ2-3; clone_size: .; d_call: TRBD2; v_call: TRBV4-2; cdr3_aa: CASSLGLAAGDTQYF; cdr3_nt: TGTGCCAGCAGCCTCGGACTAGCGGCCGGAGATACGCAGTATTTT
j_call: TRBJ2-5; clone_size: once; d_call: TRBD2; v_call: TRBV2; cdr3_aa: CASSELIGGAESQETQYF; cdr3_nt: TGTGCCAGCAGTGAGTTGATCGGGGGGGCTGAATCCCAAGAGACCCAGTACTTC
j_call: TRBJ1-2; clone_size: .; d_call: .; v_call: TRBV18; cdr3_aa: CASSPPLGSNYGYTF; cdr3_nt: TGTGCCAGCTCACCACCGCTGGGCTCTAACTATGGCTACACCTTC
j_call: TRBJ2-4; clone_size: .; d_call: TRBD1; v_call: TRBV4-3; cdr3_aa: CASSHGQGSGKNIQYF; cdr3_nt: TGCGCCAGCAGCCACGGACAGGGTTCGGGCAAAAACATTCAGTACTTC
j_call: TRBJ1-5; clone_size: .; d_call: .; v_call: TRBV6-4; cdr3_aa: CASSDRENQPQHF; cdr3_nt: TGTGCCAGCAGTGACAGGGAGAATCAGCCCCAGCATTTT
j_call: TRBJ1-4; clone_size: .; d_call: TRBD1; v_call: TRBV5-1; cdr3_aa: CASSRGTGGEKLFF; cdr3_nt: TGCGCCAGCAGCAGAGGGACAGGGGGCGAAAAACTGTTTTTT
j_call: TRBJ1-2; clone_size: .; d_call: .; v_call: TRBV6-5; cdr3_aa: CASSSGGGYTF; cdr3_nt: TGTGCCAGCTCCAGCGGGGGCGGCTACACCTTC
j_call: TRBJ2-5; clone_size: .; d_call: .; v_call: TRBV10-3; cdr3_aa: CAISDSGGRQETQYF; cdr3_nt: TGTGCCATCAGTGACTCAGGGGGGCGGCAAGAGACCCAGTACTTC
j_call: TRBJ2-5; clone_size: .; d_call: .; v_call: TRBV13; cdr3_aa: CASSLDTVQTQYF; cdr3_nt: TGTGCCAGCAGCTTAGACACAGTGCAGACCCAGTACTTC
j_call: TRBJ2-7; clone_size: .; d_call: .; v_call: TRBV7-2; cdr3_aa: CASSSRDLYEQYF; cdr3_nt: TGTGCCAGCAGCTCGCGGGACCTCTACGAGCAGTACTTC
j_call: TRBJ2-5; clone_size: .; d_call: TRBD2; v_call: TRBV27; cdr3_aa: CASSFSGTSGGVYQETQYF; cdr3_nt: TGTGCCAGCAGTTTTTCCGGGACTAGCGGGGGTGTGTACCAAGAGACCCAGTACTTC